Each of the 31 T cell receptor beta chains below was sequenced from the same sample in a study of spatial heterogeneity in lung cancer. Study-wide findings and caveats: Intratumoral expanded alpha and beta TCR counts were found to track tumor mutation counts.

TCRdb recomputed calls from the 5' RACE reads with MiXCR, one row per CDR3 protein. The sample consists of 6,000 to 7,500 distinct CDR3 sequences, around 15% of them appearing once. Stated time point: sample taken at primary tumor resection. Their target antigens are unknown. The material sequenced was lung tumor tissue, taken at surgery. Receptor source: a male donor with early-stage non-small cell lung cancer.

This clonotype is labeled as medium-sized. The chain has TRBV19 and TRBJ1-2; perhaps TRBD1 as D (6 bases). Germline V gives CDR1 LNHDA, CDR2 SQIVND (reference sequence). CDR3 length: 13 amino acids. The ends were cut back, 7 bases at V and 5 bases at J, with 14 bases in the middle. CDR3 coding DNA: TGTGCCAGTAAGAAGGGAGGGGGTTATGGCTACACCTTC. Its protein product is CASKKGGGYGYTF.

The chain joins TRBV7-2 to TRBJ1-2, with 8 bases that match TRBD1. With V trimmed by 6 bases and J by 4 bases, 10 bases remained unmatched. This CDR3 is 15 amino acids long. Germline CDR1 is SGHTA and CDR2 is FQGNSA. CDR3 in DNA: TGTGCCAGCAGTTTCGGGACAGGATTAGGCTATGGCTACACCTTC. Encoded protein: CASSFGTGLGYGYTF.

The chain links TRBV13 to TRBJ2-7; D uncertain. The V and J ends lost 1 base and 0 bases respectively, with 7 bases between them. The CDR3 sequence is 14 residues long. Germline assignment: CDR1 PRHDT and CDR2 FYEKMQ (reference sequence). Written as DNA, the CDR3 is TGTGCCAGCAGCTTAGTGGCCATCTCCTACGAGCAGTACTTC. Encoded protein: CASSLVAISYEQYF.

This clonotype was picked up many times. V usage is TRBV6-2 or TRBV6-3 and J usage is TRBJ2-7; D perhaps matches TRBD1 (5 bases). Germline CDR1 and CDR2: MNHEY and SVGEGT. The CDR3 sequence is 15 residues long. Trimming cost V 2 bases and J 4 bases, with 15 bases left between them. The CDR3 sequence is CASSYPQVGHYEQYF. The CDR3 DNA reads as TGTGCCAGCAGTTACCCCCAAGTCGGACATTACGAGCAGTACTTC.

This clonotype was detected many times. This chain links TRBV12-3 or TRBV12-4 with TRBJ2-1; no firm D call. The CDR3 loop spans 13 amino acids. Deletions cut 3 bases from V and 8 bases from J, with 11 bases between. CDR3 amino acids: CASSFYRDHEQFF. The CDR3 DNA reads TGTGCCAGCAGTTTTTATAGGGATCATGAGCAGTTCTTC.

The chain combines TRBV7-9 with TRBJ2-1; the match to TRBD1 covers 7 bases. CDR3 length: 13 amino acids. Per the germline V gene, CDR1 is SEHNR and CDR2 is FQNEAQ (reference sequence). The junction had 6 bases not matched to a gene; V was cut back by 6 bases and J by 7 bases. DNA of the CDR3: TGTGCCAGCAGACTTGGGACAGCGAATGAGCAGTTCTTC. Protein: CASRLGTANEQFF.

The genes are TRBV12-3 or TRBV12-4 and TRBJ2-7; 13 bases map to TRBD2. Unmatched junction bases numbered 6, after V lost 6 bases and J lost 7 bases. This CDR3 comprises 14 residues. Here the CDR3 reads CASRRLAGGAEQYF. CDR3 nucleotide sequence: TGTGCCAGCAGACGACTAGCGGGAGGCGCTGAGCAGTACTTC.

In its sample, this clonotype was seen many times. This chain joins TRBV20-1 and TRBJ1-6, with a possible D match to TRBD1 (5 bases). V was trimmed by 3 bases and J by 9 bases, leaving 12 bases between them. Germline values: CDR1 DFQATT, CDR2 SNEGSKA (reference sequence). This CDR3 is built from 13 residues. The CDR3 coding sequence is TGCAGTGCTAGTGACAGCCTGGGTTCACCCCTCCACTTT. Translated: CSASDSLGSPLHF.

This sequence joins TRBV9 and TRBJ1-4, with 8 positions matching TRBD1. From germline, CDR1 is SGDLS and CDR2 YYNGEE. The V gene end was trimmed by 0 bases and the J gene end by 7 bases; junction bases not matched to a gene: 14. The CDR3 totals 18 residues. This CDR3 is CASSVAPGTGPEGEKLFF. CDR3 in DNA: TGTGCCAGCAGCGTAGCCCCCGGGACAGGCCCCGAGGGTGAAAAACTGTTTTTT.

This clonotype has at least ten counts. This chain uses TRBV12-3 or TRBV12-4 with TRBJ2-5, with D tentatively TRBD1 (6 bases). The CDR3 extends over 13 amino acids. The ends were cut back, 3 bases at V and 2 bases at J, with 7 bases in the middle. CDR3 amino acids: CASSFGTQETQYF. CDR3 DNA sequence: TGTGCCAGCAGTTTTGGGACACAAGAGACCCAGTACTTC.

By share of the sample, this clonotype is medium-sized. The CDR3: CASSPISGNTIYF. The CDR3 DNA sequence: TGTGCCAGCAGTCCGATCTCTGGAAACACCATATATTTT. The genes are TRBV6-6 and TRBJ1-3; no firm D call. Germline CDR1 reads MNHNY; CDR2 reads SVGAGI (reference sequence). V lost 5 bases and J lost 0, with 5 bases in between. This CDR3 contains 13 residues.

This clonotype was observed many times. The chain uses TRBV7-9 and TRBJ2-2; possibly TRBD2 for D (5 bases). The CDR3 has 15 amino acids. V was trimmed by 1 base and J by 7 bases, leaving 13 bases between them. CDR1 SEHNR and CDR2 FQNEAQ come from the germline V gene (reference sequence). The CDR3 DNA reads as TGTGCCAGCAGCTTAGTATCGGGATTTCTCGGGGAGCTGTTTTTT. Its translation is CASSLVSGFLGELFF.

This clonotype appeared many times. The chain employs TRBV19 and TRBJ1-1; no reliable D call. This CDR3 is built from 14 residues. The germline gives CDR1 LNHDA, CDR2 SQIVND (reference sequence). The V end lost 6 bases, the J end lost 7 bases, and 18 bases lay between the germline ends. Here the CDR3 reads CASRFGGPSDEAFF. The CDR3 nucleotides are TGTGCCAGTAGGTTTGGAGGGCCCAGCGATGAAGCTTTCTTT.

This clonotype was recorded many times. V is TRBV5-1 and J is TRBJ2-1; D may be TRBD1 (5 bases). The CDR3 length is 15 residues. Trimming removed 3 bases at V and 7 bases at J, with 17 bases between. Germline V gene lookup returns CDR1 SGHRS and CDR2 YFSETQ. CDR3 amino acids: CASSWTPGRGNEQFF. Written as DNA, the CDR3 is TGCGCCAGCAGCTGGACCCCTGGAAGGGGTAATGAGCAGTTCTTC.

V and J are TRBV6-6 and TRBJ2-5; perhaps TRBD1 as D (6 bases). CDR3 length: 12 amino acids. Trimming shortened V by 6 bases and J by 5 bases, and 10 bases separated the two germline ends. Looked up from germline, CDR1 is MNHNY and CDR2 is SVGAGI (reference sequence). The CDR3 loop reads CASRTGWETQYF. The CDR3 bases are TGTGCCAGCAGGACAGGCTGGGAGACCCAGTACTTC.

This clonotype is medium-sized (0.01 to 0.1%). This chain connects TRBV13 to TRBJ2-1, with a weak D call TRBD1 (5 bases). This CDR3 is 13 amino acids long. The germline gives CDR1 PRHDT, CDR2 FYEKMQ (reference sequence). V was clipped by 2 bases and J by 7 bases, with 9 bases between them. CDR3 in DNA: TGTGCCAGCAGCTTAACCAAGGGGAATGAGCAGTTCTTC. Amino acids: CASSLTKGNEQFF.

The chain employs TRBV4-2 and TRBJ2-5; D possibly corresponds to TRBD1 (6 bases). This CDR3 has 18 residues. The germline gives CDR1 LGHNA, CDR2 YNFKEQ. V lost 0 bases to trimming and J lost 0 bases, with 17 bases between them. The CDR3 DNA reads TGTGCCAGCAGCCAAGATCTTGGACAGCTATCGAACCAAGAGACCCAGTACTTC. The encoded protein is CASSQDLGQLSNQETQYF.

By share of the sample, this clonotype is medium-sized (0.01 to 0.1%). V is TRBV7-9 and J is TRBJ2-2, with TRBD1 matching over 7 bases. Germline V gives CDR1 SEHNR, CDR2 FQNEAQ (reference sequence). V gave up 5 bases and J gave up 2 bases; unmatched junction bases: 8. This CDR3 contains 16 residues. In DNA form, the CDR3 reads TGTGCCAGCAGCCTACGACAGGGAATAAACACCGGGGAGCTGTTTTTT. Encoded protein: CASSLRQGINTGELFF.

As regards this clonotype: One junction end disagrees with the germline gene, perhaps due to a read error. The chain recombines TRBV30 with TRBJ2-3; D is ambiguous. CDR1 GTSNPN and CDR2 SVGIG come from the germline V gene (reference sequence). CDR3 length: 14 amino acids. CDR3 loop: CTWRNRARTDTQYF. CDR3 coding DNA: TGTACCTGGCGGAATAGAGCCCGCACAGATACGCAGTATTTT.

This clonotype rates as medium-sized. This rearrangement joins TRBV29-1 to TRBJ2-1; D is uncertain. The length of the CDR3 is 13 residues. V was trimmed by 4 bases and J by 9 bases, leaving 16 bases between them. CDR1 and CDR2 from the germline V gene are SQVTM and ANQGSEA. This CDR3 is CSVGLNGLVEQFF. The CDR3 nucleotides read TGCAGCGTTGGTTTAAATGGCCTTGTTGAGCAGTTCTTC.

This clonotype has a count of ten or more. This sequence joins TRBV6-5 and TRBJ1-1; 10 bases align to TRBD1. CDR1 is MNHEY and CDR2 is SVGAGI in the germline V gene. There are 13 residues in the CDR3. Trimming cost V 8 bases and J 4 bases; bases outside gene matches: 4. The CDR3 DNA follows: TGTGCCAGCTGGGACAGGGGATCCACTGAAGCTTTCTTT. Translating gives CASWDRGSTEAFF.

This clonotype is labeled medium-sized. The J gene is TRBJ2-2, the V gene TRBV29-1; 9 bases agree with TRBD1. The V and J ends lost 7 bases and 4 bases, in that order; junction bases with no gene match: 7. The CDR3 contains 14 residues. Looked up from germline, CDR1 is SQVTM and CDR2 is ANQGSEA. CDR3: CSASGQGSTGELFF. The CDR3 DNA sequence: TGCAGCGCTTCGGGACAGGGCTCCACCGGGGAGCTGTTTTTT.

This clonotype was seen more than once but under ten times. The chain combines TRBV12-3 or TRBV12-4 with TRBJ1-1, with TRBD1 as a possible D gene (6 bases). The CDR3 has 14 residues. V was clipped by 1 base and J by 10 bases, with 16 bases between them. This chain's CDR3 is CASSLGEGGFRAFF. The CDR3 DNA reads TGTGCCAGCAGTTTAGGGGAGGGGGGATTCCGAGCTTTCTTT.

This clonotype has at least ten counts. The chain employs TRBV18 and TRBJ2-2; D remains unclear. The length of the CDR3 is 14 residues. Trimming took off 2 bases at V and 5 bases at J, with 9 bases between the two ends. The V gene's germline CDR1 is KGHSH and CDR2 LQKENI. CDR3 region: CASSPKLTTGELFF. DNA of the CDR3: TGTGCCAGCTCACCAAAGTTGACTACCGGGGAGCTGTTTTTT.

V and J are TRBV4-1 and TRBJ2-5, with D hard to call. This CDR3 has 13 amino acids. With 1 base removed from V and 2 bases from J, the gap between germline ends came to 5 bases. The germline V gene encodes CDR1 MGHRA and CDR2 YSYEKL. The CDR3 loop reads CASSQGGQETQYF. The CDR3 nucleotides read TGCGCCAGCAGCCAAGGTGGGCAAGAGACCCAGTACTTC.

The V and J genes are TRBV11-2 and TRBJ2-7; D is uncertain. The CDR3 totals 14 residues. Trimming removed 4 bases from V and 2 bases from J, with 12 bases in between. Germline-derived CDR1 and CDR2 are SGHAT and FQNNGV. CDR3 sequence: CASSWAALTYEQYF. The CDR3 nucleotides read TGTGCCAGCAGCTGGGCGGCACTGACCTACGAGCAGTACTTC.

By sample fraction, this clonotype is medium-sized. The chain couples TRBV20-1 to TRBJ2-3; D is perhaps TRBD2 (6 bases). CDR3 length: 14 amino acids. CDR1 and CDR2 from the germline V gene are DFQATT and SNEGSKA (reference sequence). The V end lost 2 bases, the J end lost 6 bases, and 15 bases lay between the germline ends. CDR3 region: CSARSPGGRDTQYF. The DNA for the CDR3 is TGCAGTGCTAGATCCCCTGGAGGGAGGGATACGCAGTATTTT.

The rearrangement uses TRBV28 and TRBJ2-7; the match to TRBD2 covers 9 bases. This CDR3 is built from 15 residues. Germline assignment: CDR1 MDHEN and CDR2 SYDVKM. Trimming cost V 4 bases and J 0 bases; bases outside gene matches: 4. The CDR3 sequence is CASSSISGSSYEQYF. In DNA, the CDR3 is TGTGCCAGCAGTTCAATTAGCGGGAGCTCCTACGAGCAGTACTTC.

This clonotype showed up many times. This chain links TRBV20-1 with TRBJ2-7; the match to TRBD2 covers 9 bases. V lost 0 bases, J lost 4 bases, and 7 bases stayed unmatched. The CDR3 spans 15 residues. The germline V gene has CDR1 DFQATT and CDR2 SNEGSKA (reference sequence). CDR3 loop: CSARDPAGGIYEQYF. The CDR3 bases are TGCAGTGCTAGAGATCCGGCGGGAGGGATTTACGAGCAGTACTTC.

The CDR3, as DNA: TGTGCCAGCAGCTTAGTCAGGGACGCCACTGAAGCTTTCTTT. Amino acid sequence: CASSLVRDATEAFF. The chain has TRBV7-8 and TRBJ1-1; D is possibly TRBD1 (5 bases). This CDR3 is built from 14 residues. The germline CDR1 and CDR2 sequences are SGHVS and FQNEAQ. V lost 1 base to trimming and J lost 4 bases, with 10 bases between them.

This clonotype came up many times. This chain links TRBV2 with TRBJ2-7; D uncertain. Germline assignment: CDR1 SNHLY and CDR2 FYNNEI. V lost 5 bases, J lost 2 bases, and 7 bases lay in between. CDR3 length: 12 residues. In DNA, the CDR3 is TGTGCCAGCAGTTACAGTACCTACGAGCAGTACTTC. Protein product: CASSYSTYEQYF. The full variable domain, in which reference TRBV2 and TRBJ2-7 provide the parts outside the CDR3, is EPEVTQTPSHQVTQMGQEVILRCVPISNHLYFYWYRQILGQKVEFLVSFYNNEISEKSEIFDDQFSVERPDGSNFTLKIRSTKLEDSAMYFCASSYSTYEQYFGPGTRLTVT.